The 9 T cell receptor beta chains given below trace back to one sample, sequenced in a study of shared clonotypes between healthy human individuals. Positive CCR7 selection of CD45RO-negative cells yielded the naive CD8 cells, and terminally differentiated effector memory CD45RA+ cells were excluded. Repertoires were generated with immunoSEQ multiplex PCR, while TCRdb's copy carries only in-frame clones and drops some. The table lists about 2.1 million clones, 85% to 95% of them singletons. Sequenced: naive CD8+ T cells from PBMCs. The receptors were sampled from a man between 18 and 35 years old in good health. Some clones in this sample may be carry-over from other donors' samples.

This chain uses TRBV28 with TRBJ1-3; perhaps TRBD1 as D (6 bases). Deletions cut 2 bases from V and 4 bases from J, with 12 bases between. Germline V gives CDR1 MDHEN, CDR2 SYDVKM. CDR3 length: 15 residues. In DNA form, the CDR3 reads TGTGCCAGCAGTTTAACACAGGGAACAGGAAACACCATATATTTT. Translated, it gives CASSLTQGTGNTIYF.

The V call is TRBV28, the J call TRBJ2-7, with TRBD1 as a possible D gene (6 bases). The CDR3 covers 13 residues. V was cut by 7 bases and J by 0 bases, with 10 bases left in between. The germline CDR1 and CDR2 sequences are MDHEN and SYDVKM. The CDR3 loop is CASMTGDSYEQYF. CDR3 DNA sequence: TGTGCCAGCATGACAGGCGACTCCTACGAGCAGTACTTC.

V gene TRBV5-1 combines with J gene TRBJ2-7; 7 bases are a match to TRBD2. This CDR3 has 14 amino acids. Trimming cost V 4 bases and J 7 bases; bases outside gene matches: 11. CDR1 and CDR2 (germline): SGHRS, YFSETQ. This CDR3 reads CASSLWDYLGEQYF. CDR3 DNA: TGCGCCAGCAGCCTATGGGACTATTTGGGGGAGCAGTACTTC.

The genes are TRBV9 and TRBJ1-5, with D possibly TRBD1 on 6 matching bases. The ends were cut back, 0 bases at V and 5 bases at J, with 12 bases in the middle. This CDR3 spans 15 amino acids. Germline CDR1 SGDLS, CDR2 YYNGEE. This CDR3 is CASSVGGGSHQPQHF. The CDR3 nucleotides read TGTGCCAGCAGCGTAGGGGGGGGCTCCCATCAGCCCCAGCATTTT.

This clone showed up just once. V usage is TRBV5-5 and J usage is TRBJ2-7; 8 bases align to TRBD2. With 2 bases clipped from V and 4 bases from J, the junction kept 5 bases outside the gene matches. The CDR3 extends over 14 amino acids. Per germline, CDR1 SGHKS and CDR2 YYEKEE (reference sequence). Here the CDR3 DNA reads TGTGCCAGCAGCTTCAACCCGGGAGGGTACGAGCAGTACTTC. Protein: CASSFNPGGYEQYF.

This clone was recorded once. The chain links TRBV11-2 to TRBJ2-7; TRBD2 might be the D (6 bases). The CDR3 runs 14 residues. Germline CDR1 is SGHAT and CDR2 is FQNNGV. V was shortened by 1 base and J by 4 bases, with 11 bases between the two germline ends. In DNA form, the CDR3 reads TGTGCCAGCAGCTTAGGGGCGGGAAGGTACGAGCAGTACTTC. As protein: CASSLGAGRYEQYF.

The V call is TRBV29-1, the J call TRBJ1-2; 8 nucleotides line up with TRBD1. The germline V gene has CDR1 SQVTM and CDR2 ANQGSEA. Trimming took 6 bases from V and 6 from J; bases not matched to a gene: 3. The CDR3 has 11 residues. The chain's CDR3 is CSVRTGNGYTF. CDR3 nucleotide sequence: TGCAGCGTAAGGACAGGGAATGGCTACACCTTC. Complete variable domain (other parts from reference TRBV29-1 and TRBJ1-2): SAVISQKPSRDICQRGTSLTIQCQVDSQVTMMFWYRQQPGQSLTLIATANQGSEATYESGFVIDKFPISRPNLTFSTLTVSNMSPEDSSIYLCSVRTGNGYTFGSGTRLTVV.

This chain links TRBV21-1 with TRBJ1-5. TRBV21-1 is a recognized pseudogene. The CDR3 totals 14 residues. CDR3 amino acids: CASSQKNSNQPQHF. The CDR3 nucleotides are TGTGCCAGCAGCCAAAAGAATAGCAATCAGCCCCAGCATTTT.

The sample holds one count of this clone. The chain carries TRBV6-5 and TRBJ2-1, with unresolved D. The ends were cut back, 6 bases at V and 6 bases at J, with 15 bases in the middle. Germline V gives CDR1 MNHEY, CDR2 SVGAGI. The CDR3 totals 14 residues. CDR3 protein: CASRPSPLSNEQFF. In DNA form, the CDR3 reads TGTGCCAGCAGACCTTCACCCCTTTCCAATGAGCAGTTCTTC.